These 21 T cell receptor beta chains were all obtained from the same sample, sequenced in a study of OX40 agonist ivuxolimab in advanced cancers. Here immunoSEQ multiplex PCR was the method, and the copy in TCRdb shows in-frame clones only, minus some. In the table there are 67,000 or so clones, around four fifths of which are singletons. Here the sequenced sample was CD4+ or CD8+ T cells sorted from blood, taken in a trial of the OX40 agonist ivuxolimab. These receptors all stem from an adult with an advanced solid tumor such as melanoma, head and neck, liver or kidney cancer.

The chain has TRBV6-5 and TRBJ2-1; D ambiguous. CDR1 and CDR2 (germline): MNHEY, SVGAGI. This CDR3 contains 12 residues. V was trimmed by 7 bases and J by 9 bases, leaving 13 bases between them. This CDR3 is CASKRPLGEQFF. The CDR3 DNA reads as TGTGCCAGCAAAAGGCCCCTCGGTGAGCAGTTCTTC.

This clone was recorded once. V usage is TRBV7-9 and J usage is TRBJ2-7; unclear D gene. Germline assignment: CDR1 SEHNR and CDR2 FQNEAQ (reference sequence). The V gene lost 4 bases and the J gene lost 1 base, with 11 bases spanning the gap. This CDR3 contains 14 residues. CDR3 residues: CASSSRSVSYEQYF. The CDR3 DNA sequence: TGTGCCAGCAGCTCGAGGTCAGTTTCCTACGAGCAGTACTTC.

Turning to this clone: Germline is not matched at one junction end, which may reflect a read error. The chain combines TRBV11-2 with TRBJ2-7; possibly TRBD1 for D (6 bases). The CDR3 is 11 amino acids. From germline, CDR1 is SGHAT and CDR2 FQNNGV. The CDR3 loop is CASSSRRGRNF. CDR3 bases: TGTGCCAGCAGCTCCCGCAGGGGTAGGAACTTC.

This chain connects TRBV15 to TRBJ2-5; 7 bases match TRBD2. Germline lookup yields CDR1 LNHNV and CDR2 YYDKDF (reference sequence). The CDR3 extends over 13 amino acids. After removal of 3 bases from V and 5 bases from J, the junction contained 3 bases not matched to a gene. The DNA of the CDR3 is TGTGCCACCAGCAGGTTGGGGGGGGAGACCCAGTACTTC. This encodes CATSRLGGETQYF.

The chain employs TRBV29-1 and TRBJ1-3; 9 nucleotides match TRBD1. Germline-derived CDR1 and CDR2 are SQVTM and ANQGSEA. The CDR3 runs to 14 residues. J gave up 9 bases and V 4 bases, and 10 bases lay outside the gene matches. In DNA form, the CDR3 reads TGCAGCGTTGGAAGGGACAGGGACTGCACCACCATATATTTT. Protein: CSVGRDRDCTTIYF.

This sequence joins TRBV15 and TRBJ2-2, with TRBD2 matching 7 bases. Trimming cost V 5 bases and J 6 bases; bases outside gene matches: 3. Germline-derived CDR1 and CDR2 are LNHNV and YYDKDF (reference sequence). CDR3 size: 13 residues. Written as DNA, the CDR3 is TGTGCCACCAGCGCGGGGGAATCCGGGGAGCTGTTTTTT. This gives the protein CATSAGESGELFF.

The V gene is TRBV5-6, the J gene TRBJ1-5, with D possibly TRBD1 on 5 matching bases. The length of the CDR3 is 17 residues. Germline V CDR1 and CDR2: SGHDT, YYEEEE. Trimming removed 0 bases at V and 4 bases at J, with 17 bases between. CDR3 DNA sequence: TGTGCCAGCAGCTTGGGCGGCGGGGCTTGGGGAAATCAGCCCCAGCATTTT. It specifies CASSLGGGAWGNQPQHF.

The rearrangement links TRBV5-1 to TRBJ2-1, with D possibly TRBD1 on 5 matching bases. With 5 bases removed from V and 8 bases from J, the gap between germline ends came to 14 bases. The CDR3 totals 13 residues. Germline CDR1 and CDR2: SGHRS and YFSETQ. The CDR3 here is CASRKGVADEQFF. The CDR3, as DNA: TGCGCCAGCAGGAAAGGGGTGGCCGATGAGCAGTTCTTC.

The V gene is TRBV4-3, the J gene TRBJ2-1; 7 bases are a match to TRBD1. The V gene end was trimmed by 0 bases and the J gene end by 6 bases; junction bases not matched to a gene: 2. The CDR3 is 14 residues long. Per the germline V gene, CDR1 is LGHNA and CDR2 is YSLEER. The CDR3 sequence is CASSQERGPNEQFF. DNA for the CDR3: TGCGCCAGCAGCCAAGAGAGGGGGCCCAATGAGCAGTTCTTC.

This chain connects TRBV5-6 to TRBJ2-4, with a weak D call TRBD1 (5 bases). Germline values: CDR1 SGHDT, CDR2 YYEEEE. The length of the CDR3 is 12 residues. V was pared by 1 base and J by 15 bases, with 14 bases between. The CDR3 spells CASSLLGAGRYF. The CDR3 DNA is TGTGCCAGCAGCTTGCTAGGAGCAGGGCGGTACTTC.

The chain combines TRBV18 with TRBJ2-1, with 10 bases that match TRBD2. With V trimmed by 3 bases and J by 7 bases, 6 bases remained unmatched. CDR3 length: 15 residues. Germline CDR1 KGHSH, CDR2 LQKENI. Here the CDR3 reads CASSPLAGVGNEQFF. CDR3 DNA sequence: TGTGCCAGCTCACCCCTAGCGGGAGTAGGGAATGAGCAGTTCTTC.

The chain carries TRBV7-8 and TRBJ2-1; perhaps TRBD2 as D (5 bases). This CDR3 has 16 amino acids. The V gene lost 1 base and the J gene lost 6 bases, with 16 bases spanning the gap. CDR1 and CDR2 from the germline V gene are SGHVS and FQNEAQ. The CDR3 DNA reads TGTGCCAGCAGCTTAGGACTAATCGGCGCCGGCAATGAGCAGTTCTTC. Translation: CASSLGLIGAGNEQFF.

V is TRBV6-1 and J is TRBJ1-5; 7 bases are a match to TRBD1. Germline V gene lookup returns CDR1 MNHNS and CDR2 SASEGT. The CDR3 loop spans 12 amino acids. Trimming cost V 7 bases and J 4 bases; bases outside gene matches: 1. CDR3 sequence (DNA): TGTGCCAGCACAGGGGGGAATCAGCCCCAGCATTTT. It is translated as CASTGGNQPQHF.

The V gene is TRBV19, the J gene TRBJ2-4; TRBD1 or TRBD2 may be the D gene (5 bases each). The CDR3 runs to 17 residues. Germline CDR1 reads LNHDA; CDR2 reads SQIVND (reference sequence). V lost 1 base and J 8 bases, leaving 21 bases between the germline ends. Written as DNA, the CDR3 is TGTGCCAGTAGTATAGTTTGGGGGATGGGCGCTTCGGACATTCAGTACTTC. This translates into CASSIVWGMGASDIQYF.

This clone showed up just a few times. The chain couples TRBV7-3 to TRBJ1-2, with D possibly being TRBD1 (5 bases). The CDR3 covers 15 residues. Germline V gene sequence: CDR1 SGHTA, CDR2 FQGTGA. Deletions cut 0 bases from V and 6 bases from J, with 14 bases between. The DNA of the CDR3 is TGTGCCAGCAGCTTAACTGGGCAGGGTGAGGATGGCTACACCTTC. Residues: CASSLTGQGEDGYTF.

The CDR3 here is CASSIGGYQPQHF. CDR3 sequence (DNA): TGTGCCAGTAGTATTGGAGGTTATCAGCCCCAGCATTTT. The chain employs TRBV19 and TRBJ1-5; D uncertain. Germline CDR1 reads LNHDA; CDR2 reads SQIVND (reference sequence). The length of the CDR3 is 13 residues. V was clipped by 3 bases and J by 5 bases, with 8 bases between them.

The chain links TRBV4-1 to TRBJ2-6; D not certain. The germline V gene has CDR1 MGHRA and CDR2 YSYEKL. This CDR3 contains 15 residues. Between the trimmed V and J ends, which lost 1 base and 5 bases, there was a span of 9 bases. The CDR3 coding sequence is TGCGCCAGCAGCCAAGTCTGGTCTCGGGCCAACGTCCTGACTTTC. Translating it yields CASSQVWSRANVLTF.

The J gene is TRBJ2-1, the V gene TRBV9; no definite D call. Per germline, CDR1 SGDLS and CDR2 YYNGEE. Deletions cut 0 bases from V and 3 bases from J, with 4 bases between. CDR3 length: 13 residues. The CDR3 DNA reads as TGTGCCAGCAGCGTAGGGGACTACAATGAGCAGTTCTTC. Amino acid sequence: CASSVGDYNEQFF.

This clone has more than one count but fewer than ten. The rearrangement links TRBV15 to TRBJ1-1; D possibly corresponds to TRBD1 (5 bases). Germline V gene sequence: CDR1 LNHNV, CDR2 YYDKDF (reference sequence). The CDR3 has 13 residues. V was clipped by 1 base and J by 4 bases, with 7 bases between them. CDR3 in DNA: TGTGCCACCAGCAGAGGGGGGGGCACTGAAGCTTTCTTT. This codes for CATSRGGGTEAFF.

The V call is TRBV6-6, the J call TRBJ2-7; 9 bases line up with TRBD2. Germline V gene sequence: CDR1 MNHNY, CDR2 SVGAGI (reference sequence). The CDR3 consists of 14 residues. J gave up 3 bases and V 3 bases, and 3 bases lay outside the gene matches. CDR3 sequence: CASSYLTSGYEQYF. CDR3 nucleotides: TGTGCCAGCAGTTATTTGACTAGCGGCTACGAGCAGTACTTC.

The chain combines TRBV6-5 with TRBJ1-6; D perhaps matches TRBD1 (6 bases). Trimming took off 5 bases at V and 8 bases at J, with 13 bases between the two ends. The CDR3 runs to 14 residues. Germline V gene lookup returns CDR1 MNHEY and CDR2 SVGAGI. The CDR3 DNA sequence: TGTGCCAGCAGTCCCCTGGACAGCTATTCACCCCTCCACTTT. Its protein is CASSPLDSYSPLHF.